Sequencing of this TCR beta chain was carried out in a study of technical replicates of blood from a handful of donors. Produced via immunoSEQ multiplex PCR; TCRdb's table is partial and in-frame only. Of roughly 92,000 clones listed, 85% to 95% are singletons. CDR3 size: 14 residues. CDR1 and CDR2 (germline): SQVTM, ANQGSEA. The V end lost 0 bases, the J end lost 5 bases, and 13 bases lay between the germline ends. This clone was seen only once. This clonotype originated in a human donor in good health. Sequencing was done on a sample of T cells isolated from PBMCs. The chain uses TRBV29-1 and TRBJ1-2; D might be TRBD1 (6 bases). Here the CDR3 reads CSVEDQAGEYGYTF. CDR3 DNA: TGCAGCGTTGAAGATCAGGCAGGGGAATATGGCTACACCTTC.